Each of the 2 T cell receptor beta chains below was sequenced from the same sample in a study of blood T cell repertoires in COVID-19. The table came from immunoSEQ multiplex PCR; TCRdb's copy has only in-frame clones and leaves some out. The repertoire holds roughly 80,000 clones, with roughly 84% as singletons. Source material: peripheral blood. The receptors come from a man between 45 and 60 years old with acute or convalescent COVID-19.

The V gene is TRBV3-1 (or the pseudogene TRBV3-2), the J gene TRBJ2-3; 10 positions agree with TRBD2. This CDR3 has 15 amino acids. V lost 6 bases and J lost 2; bases outside the gene matches: 5. CDR1 is LGHDT, CDR2 YNNKEL, per germline (reference sequence). In nucleotides, the CDR3 is TGTGCCAGCAGTATAGCGGGGGGCTTCACAGATACGCAGTATTTT. It yields the protein CASSIAGGFTDTQYF.

This sequence joins TRBV19 and TRBJ2-1, with D possibly matching TRBD1 (5 bases). With 6 bases removed from V and 0 bases from J, the gap between germline ends came to 12 bases. CDR3 size: 15 residues. Germline values: CDR1 LNHDA, CDR2 SQIVND (reference sequence). As DNA, the CDR3 is TGTGCCAGTAGGCCTCAGGGTAGCTCCTACAATGAGCAGTTCTTC. This sequence encodes CASRPQGSSYNEQFF.